Sequencing of this TCR beta chain was carried out in a study of blood T cell repertoires in COVID-19. Using immunoSEQ multiplex PCR, the repertoire was profiled, and TCRdb retains in-frame clones only, with some absent. The sample includes approximately 200,000 clones, roughly 85% of them seen just once. J gave up 3 bases and V 5 bases, and 7 bases lay outside the gene matches. CDR3 length equals 16 residues. Per germline, CDR1 SGHAT and CDR2 FQNNGV. Sample: peripheral blood. The rearrangement uses TRBV11-2 and TRBJ2-2; the match to TRBD2 covers 9 bases. The TCR originated in a human donor with active or convalescent COVID-19. The donor label of this sample is uncertain. The CDR3 loop reads CASSPSLAGYTGELFF. CDR3 DNA sequence: TGTGCCAGCAGCCCCAGCCTAGCGGGATACACCGGGGAGCTGTTTTTT.